Shown below are 32 T cell receptor beta chains from a single sample sequenced in a study of T cell repertoires in cytomegalovirus infection (dated by TCRdb to the late 2010s). The run used an Illumina HiSeq 1500. TCRdb cleaned the public reads at Q25 with fastp, built clones with MiXCR and kept in-frame beta chains. Rows are combined by CDR3 protein, so each entry shows the most common genes and DNA. The table for this sample lists roughly 760,000 distinct CDR3 sequences; 35% to 45% of them were counted only once. The ten largest clones capture 2.5% to 3.5% of the sample. Input material: PBMCs. The receptors come from a human donor in good health (CMV status not recorded). Some clones in this sample may be carry-over from other donors' samples.

Details on this clonotype: This may come from a read error, since a much larger clone is one base off. V is TRBV6-1 and J is TRBJ1-5; the match to TRBD1 covers 8 bases. The germline V gene has CDR1 MNHNS and CDR2 SASEGT. The CDR3 runs 17 residues. The CDR3 coding sequence is TGTGCCAGCAGTGAAGACCAGGGGGCGATAGGCAATCAGCCCCAGCCTTTT. Translated: CASSEDQGAIGNQPQPF.

The chain has TRBV9 and TRBJ1-1; D not resolved. V lost 1 base and J lost 10, with 14 bases in between. This CDR3 has 13 amino acids. Germline loops: CDR1 SGDLS, CDR2 YYNGEE. The CDR3 coding sequence is TGTGCCAGCAGCGTAATGGGAGAGGACCGAGCTTTCTTT. The encoded protein is CASSVMGEDRAFF.

The rearrangement joins TRBV29-1 to TRBJ2-5, with a weak D call TRBD2 (5 bases). Trimming pared 5 bases from V and 1 base from J, leaving 14 bases between. Germline lookup yields CDR1 SQVTM and CDR2 ANQGSEA. CDR3 length: 14 amino acids. CDR3 sequence: CSVTEGRPQETQYF. For the CDR3, the DNA is TGCAGCGTTACCGAGGGCAGACCCCAAGAGACCCAGTACTTC.

The CDR3 DNA reads TGTGCCATCAAGGCGGGGGCTACGAACACCGGGGAGCTGTTTTTT. It is translated as CAIKAGATNTGELFF. This chain links TRBV10-3 with TRBJ2-2; perhaps TRBD2 as D (7 bases). Germline CDR1 reads ENHRY; CDR2 reads SYGVKD. V dropped 7 bases and J dropped 0 bases, with 12 bases sitting between them. The CDR3 covers 15 residues.

This clonotype was seen a few times. The chain uses TRBV15 and TRBJ2-7; no reliable D call. The germline V and J ends were trimmed by 1 base and 5 bases, with 9 bases remaining between them. Germline V gene data show CDR1 as LNHNV and CDR2 as YYDKDF (reference sequence). The CDR3 spans 13 residues. CDR3 in DNA: TGTGCCACCAGCAGAGGGGCAGAAAACGAGCAGTACTTC. This sequence encodes CATSRGAENEQYF.

The table lists this clonotype with many counts. This chain joins TRBV12-3 or TRBV12-4 and TRBJ1-2; the D is unclear. The CDR3 spans 13 residues. The ends were cut back, 3 bases at V and 6 bases at J, with 11 bases in the middle. In DNA form, the CDR3 reads TGTGCCAGCAGTTTGTGGGTTGGGAATGGCTACACCTTC. Its protein is CASSLWVGNGYTF.

The chain carries TRBV6-8 and TRBJ1-2, with D unclear. CDR3 length equals 14 residues. In germline, CDR1 is MNHGY, CDR2 SAAAGT. The V end was cut by 5 bases, the J end by 2 bases, with 12 bases between. In DNA, the CDR3 is TGTGCCAGCAGTGACGGGTTTGGGAACTATGGCTACACCTTC. Translation: CASSDGFGNYGYTF.

This sequence joins TRBV12-5 and TRBJ1-2, with D unresolved. Germline V gene lookup returns CDR1 LGHNT and CDR2 FRNRAP. Trimming shortened V by 0 bases and J by 4 bases, and 15 bases separated the two germline ends. The CDR3 has 16 amino acids. CDR3 in amino acids: CASGLVDGDFGYGYTF. DNA of the CDR3: TGTGCTAGTGGTTTGGTAGACGGAGATTTTGGCTATGGCTACACCTTC.

The CDR3 loop is CASTAGTGIYEQYF. The CDR3 DNA reads TGTGCCAGCACCGCCGGGACAGGGATCTACGAGCAGTACTTC. The rearrangement links TRBV6-5 to TRBJ2-7; 9 positions agree with TRBD1. The CDR3 has 14 amino acids. CDR1 and CDR2 from the germline V gene are MNHEY and SVGAGI. The junction had 7 bases not matched to a gene; V was cut back by 7 bases and J by 3 bases.

The chain uses TRBV7-3 and TRBJ2-2; 10 nucleotides match TRBD2. With 6 bases clipped from V and 1 base from J, the junction kept 17 bases outside the gene matches. Germline CDR1 is SGHTA and CDR2 is FQGTGA. The CDR3 is 20 amino acids. CDR3: CASRPPSHGLAVGNTGELFF. The CDR3 bases are TGTGCCAGCAGACCTCCCTCTCACGGACTAGCGGTCGGGAACACCGGGGAGCTGTTTTTT.

As regards this clonotype: Since a much larger clone is just one base distant, this may be a read error. This chain uses TRBV28 with TRBJ2-7; 10 bases are a match to TRBD1. CDR1 and CDR2 from the germline V gene are MDHEN and SYDVKM. There are 15 residues in the CDR3. Germline trimming cut 8 bases from V and 3 bases from J; bases unmatched to any gene: 10. CDR3 loop: CASSRAGTGVYEQYF. The CDR3 nucleotides are TGTGCCAGCTCAAGAGCCGGGACAGGGGTCTACGAGCAGTACTTC.

This clonotype was detected only a few times. The V gene is TRBV7-2, the J gene TRBJ1-3; tentatively, D is TRBD1 (5 bases). The CDR3 runs 14 residues. Germline V gene data show CDR1 as SGHTA and CDR2 as FQGNSA. Trimming pared 8 bases from V and 4 bases from J, leaving 15 bases between. The CDR3 is CASQRAGPGNTIYF. In DNA form, the CDR3 reads TGTGCCAGCCAGAGGGCGGGGCCAGGAAACACCATATATTTT.

Ten or more counts support this clonotype. Here the CDR3 DNA reads TGTGCCAGCAGCTTAGGCGCAGGGGGCTCCTACGAGCAGTACTTC. This translates into CASSLGAGGSYEQYF. The V and J genes are TRBV7-8 and TRBJ2-7; 7 positions agree with TRBD1. The CDR3 runs 15 residues. Looked up from germline, CDR1 is SGHVS and CDR2 is FQNEAQ. V dropped 1 base and J dropped 0; count of bases not matched to a gene: 3.

This clonotype was counted between two and nine times. This chain connects TRBV4-2 to TRBJ2-7, with no clear D. This CDR3 is built from 16 residues. Germline V gene lookup returns CDR1 LGHNA and CDR2 YNFKEQ. The V end was cut by 6 bases, the J end by 1 base, with 19 bases between. CDR3 bases: TGTGCCAGCAGTCCCTTAACAGAGACCAATTCCTACGAGCAGTACTTC. This gives the protein CASSPLTETNSYEQYF.

This clonotype appeared many times. V is TRBV12-3 or TRBV12-4 and J is TRBJ1-2; maybe TRBD1 (5 bases). The CDR3 length is 13 residues. Trimming cost V 8 bases and J 10 bases, with 20 bases left between them. CDR3 nucleotide sequence: TGTGCCAGCTGCGACCGGGACGAACTGTTCTACACCTTC. Protein: CASCDRDELFYTF.

V is TRBV7-9 and J is TRBJ2-2; D is possibly TRBD1 (7 bases). Germline V gene data show CDR1 as SEHNR and CDR2 as FQNEAQ (reference sequence). The CDR3 has 17 residues. The V end lost 4 bases, the J end lost 4 bases, and 19 bases lay between the germline ends. Here the CDR3 DNA reads TGTGCCAGCAGCTACCCACGGGGGACAGTCGGCACCGGGGAGCTGTTTTTT. Its translation: CASSYPRGTVGTGELFF.

The genes are TRBV12-3 or TRBV12-4 and TRBJ2-7; tentatively, D is TRBD1 or TRBD2 (5 bases each). Trimming cost V 2 bases and J 7 bases, with 39 bases left between them. This CDR3 comprises 22 residues. The CDR3 region has the DNA TGTGCCAGCAGTTTAAGTCTAATCGCCGGACAAATCCTCCAAAGAGGGAACCGGGAGCAGTACTTC. This gives the protein CASSLSLIAGQILQRGNREQYF.

This clonotype appeared a few times. The chain combines TRBV12-3 or TRBV12-4 with TRBJ1-2; no firm D call. The CDR3 consists of 12 residues. Trimming removed 3 bases from V and 9 bases from J, with 11 bases in between. The CDR3 DNA reads TGTGCCAGCAGTTTCTCAGTGGGGAGCTACACCTTC. It translates to CASSFSVGSYTF.

The chain employs TRBV7-4 and TRBJ2-7, with D perhaps TRBD1 (6 bases). CDR3 length: 15 residues. Germline V lookup: CDR1 SGHVT, CDR2 SQSDAQ. The V end lost 2 bases, the J end lost 3 bases, and 14 bases lay between the germline ends. The CDR3 protein is CASSLLQGSIYEQYF. The CDR3 DNA reads TGTGCCAGCAGCTTACTTCAGGGGTCGATCTACGAGCAGTACTTC.

This clonotype was counted between two and nine times. The chain joins TRBV7-6 to TRBJ2-1; D is ambiguous. This CDR3 region has 16 residues. Looked up from germline, CDR1 is SGHVS and CDR2 is FNYEAQ. Trimming took off 0 bases at V and 1 base at J, with 10 bases between the two ends. The CDR3 DNA follows: TGTGCCAGCAGCTTAGCAGGTGTCGGTTCCTACAATGAGCAGTTCTTC. Its translation is CASSLAGVGSYNEQFF.

The CDR3 nucleotides are TGTGCCAGCAGCCAGAGGGGACAGGGCTATGGCTACACCTTC. Translating gives CASSQRGQGYGYTF. J is TRBJ1-2 and V is TRBV14, with TRBD1 matching over 9 bases. The CDR3 length is 14 residues. V dropped 3 bases and J dropped 4; count of bases not matched to a gene: 3. Per the germline V gene, CDR1 is SGHDN and CDR2 is FVKESK. Together with reference TRBV14 and TRBJ1-2, the CDR3 gives the full variable domain: EAGVTQFPSHSVIEKGQTVTLRCDPISGHDNLYWYRRVMGKEIKFLLHFVKESKQDESGMPNNRFLAERTGGTYSTLKVQPAELEDSGVYFCASSQRGQGYGYTFGSGTRLTVV.

This clonotype occurred a few times. The rearrangement links TRBV28 to TRBJ1-2, with a possible D match to TRBD1 (6 bases). Looked up from germline, CDR1 is MDHEN and CDR2 is SYDVKM. The CDR3 is 15 residues long. V lost 6 bases and J 9 bases, leaving 23 bases between the germline ends. Here the CDR3 reads CASRNGTLVSPRYTF. CDR3 bases: TGTGCCAGCAGGAATGGGACATTAGTTTCCCCCCGCTACACCTTC.

This clonotype appeared a few times. One end of the junction fails to match germline, which may point to a read error. The chain links TRBV28 to TRBJ1-2; D ambiguous. The CDR3 sequence is 12 residues long. The V gene's germline CDR1 is MDHEN and CDR2 SYDVKM. The CDR3 here is CASSPYTISPTF. The CDR3 DNA sequence: TGTGCCAGCAGTCCTTATACGATTAGCCCCACTTTC.

The chain links TRBV12-3 or TRBV12-4 to TRBJ2-7; D gene uncertain. V dropped 3 bases and J dropped 0 bases, with 9 bases sitting between them. This CDR3 contains 14 residues. The CDR3 sequence: CASSFGSTSYEQYF. CDR3 sequence (DNA): TGTGCCAGCAGTTTCGGGTCGACCTCCTACGAGCAGTACTTC.

The chain combines TRBV12-3 or TRBV12-4 with TRBJ1-4; D remains ambiguous. This CDR3 has 16 amino acids. The V gene lost 2 bases and the J gene lost 2 bases, with 12 bases spanning the gap. The CDR3 DNA sequence: TGTGCCAGCAGTTTACGGCGTCCGGTGACTAATGAAAAACTGTTTTTT. Translating it yields CASSLRRPVTNEKLFF.

This clonotype has more than one count but fewer than ten. The chain carries TRBV6-8 and TRBJ2-2; no reliable D call. CDR3 length: 14 amino acids. V was cut by 2 bases and J by 4 bases, with 8 bases left in between. The germline V gene encodes CDR1 MNHGY and CDR2 SAAAGT. The CDR3 reads CASSYVVGTGELFF. CDR3 DNA: TGTGCCAGCAGTTACGTAGTTGGCACCGGGGAGCTGTTTTTT.

The chain recombines TRBV6-1 with TRBJ2-7; D unresolved. The germline V gene has CDR1 MNHNS and CDR2 SASEGT. The CDR3 has 13 residues. Trimming cost V 2 bases and J 3 bases, with 8 bases left between them. Written as DNA, the CDR3 is TGTGCCAGCAGTGAAACCGGGCGCTACGAGCAGTACTTC. This gives the protein CASSETGRYEQYF.

The chain combines TRBV7-6 with TRBJ2-1, with 9 bases that match TRBD1. The V gene's germline CDR1 is SGHVS and CDR2 FNYEAQ. This CDR3 spans 15 amino acids. The J segment lost 6 bases and the V segment lost 5 bases, leaving 8 bases of the junction unmatched. The CDR3 protein is CASSPRDRVFNEQFF. CDR3 DNA: TGTGCCAGCAGCCCTCGGGACAGGGTGTTCAATGAGCAGTTCTTC.

J is TRBJ2-7 and V is TRBV29-1; D ambiguous. The CDR3 runs to 13 residues. V was pared by 0 bases and J by 0 bases, with 6 bases between. Germline V gene sequence: CDR1 SQVTM, CDR2 ANQGSEA. CDR3 in amino acids: CSVEDSSSYEQYF. The CDR3 DNA reads TGCAGCGTTGAAGACAGTAGCTCCTACGAGCAGTACTTC.

The V and J genes are TRBV11-1 and TRBJ1-6; D gene uncertain. This CDR3 is built from 15 residues. Germline V gene lookup returns CDR1 SGHAT and CDR2 FQDESV (reference sequence). V lost 3 bases and J lost 6, with 12 bases in between. CDR3 sequence reads: CASSFEMAGNSPLHF. CDR3 DNA sequence: TGTGCCAGCAGCTTCGAAATGGCCGGTAATTCACCCCTCCACTTT.

The chain combines TRBV28 with TRBJ2-5; D could derive from TRBD1 or TRBD2 (5 bases each). Deletions cut 7 bases from V and 2 bases from J, with 11 bases between. The germline V gene has CDR1 MDHEN and CDR2 SYDVKM. The CDR3 is 13 residues long. The CDR3 nucleotides read TGTGCCAGCATCCCGGGACGGCAAGAGACCCAGTACTTC. This codes for CASIPGRQETQYF.

The chain carries TRBV28 and TRBJ1-6; D gene unclear. CDR1 and CDR2 from the germline V gene are MDHEN and SYDVKM. This CDR3 has 17 residues. Trimming removed 6 bases from V and 3 bases from J, with 18 bases in between. CDR3 protein: CASRILTQSLYNSPLHF. As DNA, the CDR3 is TGTGCCAGCAGGATTCTCACGCAATCCCTCTATAATTCACCCCTCCACTTT.